This T cell receptor (beta chain) comes out of a study of cytomegalovirus exposure and HLA in healthy donors. Per germline, CDR1 MNHEY and CDR2 SVGAGI. V trimming: 2 bases; J trimming: 5 bases; junction bases outside the gene matches: 4. CDR3 size: 14 residues. Donors sampled were nominally healthy, though unrecorded immune exposures were likely. PCR involved 60 Vbeta and 13 Jbeta primers. Sequencing used immunoSEQ multiplex PCR; TCRdb keeps in-frame clones, though not all of them. This table has under 150,000 clones, roughly 76% appearing once. The chain employs TRBV6-5 and TRBJ1-2; 8 nucleotides line up with TRBD1. Sequencing was done on a sample of PBMCs. This clonotype originated in a woman in her thirties or forties in good health and CMV-seronegative. As DNA, the CDR3 is TGTGCCAGCAGTTACGGGGACAGGTTGTATGGCTACACCTTC. It translates to CASSYGDRLYGYTF.